The rows below give T cell receptor beta chains drawn from one sample of a study of T-cell memory formation after mild COVID-19. TCRdb recomputed calls from the 5' RACE reads with MiXCR, one row per CDR3 protein. This table has nearly 110,000 distinct CDR3 sequences, over 15% appearing once. The sample comprised PBMCs or a T cell subset sorted from them (not recorded which). These receptors were collected from an adult woman who had mild COVID-19 (a few samples of this study predate the infection). Cell type and time point are not known. Each CDR3 is given with its conserved first and last residue. D genes are given only for firm matches. Clone sizes are given selectively: once, few, many, or a class where the clone is expanded.

j_call,clone_size,v_call,d_call,cdr3_nt,cdr3_aa
TRBJ2-1,-,TRBV29-1,-,TGCAGCGTTAGACTAGATACCTACAATGAGCAGTTCTTC,CSVRLDTYNEQFF
TRBJ2-5,-,TRBV7-9,-,TGTGCCAGCAGCTTAGCCAGGACTGGTACACAAGAGACCCAGTACTTC,CASSLARTGTQETQYF
TRBJ2-1,few,TRBV10-3,-,TGTGCCATCGGGTTTGGGTATGAGCAGTTCTTC,CAIGFGYEQFF
TRBJ2-1,-,TRBV12-5,-,TGTGCTAGTGGTTTAGGCGGCGACAATGAGCAGTTCTTC,CASGLGGDNEQFF
TRBJ2-3,few,TRBV6-4,-,TGTGCCAGCATCCAAGGGGCCGGGAGCACAGATACGCAGTATTTT,CASIQGAGSTDTQYF
TRBJ2-1,-,TRBV5-4,TRBD2,TGTGCCAGCAGCTTCGGGACTAGCGGGGGGTATGAGCAGTTCTTC,CASSFGTSGGYEQFF
TRBJ2-1,many,TRBV5-1,-,TGCGCCAGCAGCCCCAGGGGGACCGGGAGTACCTACAATGAGCAGTTCTTC,CASSPRGTGSTYNEQFF
TRBJ2-2,-,TRBV29-1,-,TGCAGCGTTGATACGCGGGGTGAAGGACAAAGGGCGGTCCCCGGGGAGCTGTTTTTT,CSVDTRGEGQRAVPGELFF
TRBJ2-3,-,TRBV4-2,-,TGTGCCAGCAGCCAAGATGGGCCGGATACGCAGTATTTT,CASSQDGPDTQYF
TRBJ2-3,-,TRBV9,-,TGTGCCAGCAGCGTAGCACCCGCGGCGGAAGATACGCAGTATTTT,CASSVAPAAEDTQYF
TRBJ2-7,-,TRBV12-3/TRBV12-4,-,TGTGCCAGCAGTTCTTACTCCTACGAGCAGTACTTC,CASSSYSYEQYF
TRBJ1-1,few,TRBV6-6,TRBD1,TGTGCCAGCGGAGTAGGGACAGGGAATTTGTACACTGAAGCTTTCTTT,CASGVGTGNLYTEAFF
TRBJ2-5,-,TRBV24-1,-,TGTGCCACCAGTGATTGGGACCAACAAGAGACCCAGTACTTC,CATSDWDQQETQYF
TRBJ2-5,many,TRBV11-2,-,TGTGCCAGCAGCTCCCAAGAGACCCAGTACTTC,CASSSQETQYF
TRBJ1-1,-,TRBV7-9,TRBD1,TGTGCCAGCAGCTTAGAAGACAGGGAGATGAACACTGAAGCTTTCTTT,CASSLEDREMNTEAFF
TRBJ1-1,-,TRBV12-3/TRBV12-4,-,TGTGCCAGCAGCTCCAACCGGGACCCCGAAGCTTTCTTT,CASSSNRDPEAFF
TRBJ1-2,few,TRBV7-9,-,TGTGCCAGCAGCCTGCCGAGGGGTTACTATGGCTACACCTTC,CASSLPRGYYGYTF
TRBJ1-2,few,TRBV27,-,TGTGCCAGCAGCCCGGCGTACACCTATGGCTACACCTTC,CASSPAYTYGYTF
TRBJ1-1,-,TRBV29-1,-,TGCAGCGCCCATGACCGGGACATCCATTGGAACACTGAAGCTTTCTTT,CSAHDRDIHWNTEAFF
TRBJ1-1,few,TRBV10-3,-,TGTGCCATCATGAACGGGAACACTGAAGCTTTCTTT,CAIMNGNTEAFF
TRBJ2-5,few,TRBV4-1,-,TGCGCCAGCAGCCGGGGAAGGGGGTCTCAGCAAGAGACCCAGTACTTC,CASSRGRGSQQETQYF
TRBJ1-2,-,TRBV12-3/TRBV12-4,-,TGTGCCAGCAGTTTAGAACGCTATGGCTACACCTTC,CASSLERYGYTF
TRBJ2-1,few,TRBV7-9,-,TGTGCCAGCAGCCTATACCCCCGCGCGGGCAATGAGCAGTTCTTC,CASSLYPRAGNEQFF